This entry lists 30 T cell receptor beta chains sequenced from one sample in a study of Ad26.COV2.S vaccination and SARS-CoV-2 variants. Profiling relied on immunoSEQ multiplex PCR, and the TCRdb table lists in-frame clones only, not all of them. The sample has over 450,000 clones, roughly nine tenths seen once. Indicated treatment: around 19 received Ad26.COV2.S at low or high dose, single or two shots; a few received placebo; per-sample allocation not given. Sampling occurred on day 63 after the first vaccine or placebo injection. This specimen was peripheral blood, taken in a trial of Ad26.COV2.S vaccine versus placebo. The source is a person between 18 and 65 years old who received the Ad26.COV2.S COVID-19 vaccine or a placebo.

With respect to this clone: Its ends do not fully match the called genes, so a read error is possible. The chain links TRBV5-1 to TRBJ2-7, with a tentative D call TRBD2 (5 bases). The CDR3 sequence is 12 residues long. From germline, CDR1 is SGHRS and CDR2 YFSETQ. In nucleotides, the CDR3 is TGCGCCAGCAGCCCGGACTCCCACGAGCAGTACTTC. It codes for CASSPDSHEQYF.

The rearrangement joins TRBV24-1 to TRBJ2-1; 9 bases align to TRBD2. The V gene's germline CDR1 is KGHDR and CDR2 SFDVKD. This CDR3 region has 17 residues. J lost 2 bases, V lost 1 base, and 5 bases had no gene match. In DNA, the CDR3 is TGTGCCACCAGTGATTTTCCGCGGGAGGGACCCTACAATGAGCAGTTCTTC. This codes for CATSDFPREGPYNEQFF.

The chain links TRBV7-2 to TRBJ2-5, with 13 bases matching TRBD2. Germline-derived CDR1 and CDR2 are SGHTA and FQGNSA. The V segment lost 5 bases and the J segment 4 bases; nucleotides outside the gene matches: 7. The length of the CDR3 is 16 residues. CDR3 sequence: CASSQLAGGPVETQYF. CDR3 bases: TGTGCCAGCAGCCAACTAGCGGGGGGGCCGGTAGAGACCCAGTACTTC.

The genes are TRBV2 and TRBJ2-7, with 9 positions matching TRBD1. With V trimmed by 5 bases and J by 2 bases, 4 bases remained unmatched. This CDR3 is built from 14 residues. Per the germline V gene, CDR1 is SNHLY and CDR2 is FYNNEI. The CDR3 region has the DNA TGTGCCAGCAGTCCGACAGGGGGTGCCTACGAGCAGTACTTC. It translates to CASSPTGGAYEQYF.

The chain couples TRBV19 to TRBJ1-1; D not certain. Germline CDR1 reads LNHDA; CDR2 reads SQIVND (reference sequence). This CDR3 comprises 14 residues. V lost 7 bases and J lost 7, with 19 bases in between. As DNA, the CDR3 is TGTGCCAGTACCGATAGAGGTATTCGCTTTGAAGCTTTCTTT. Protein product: CASTDRGIRFEAFF. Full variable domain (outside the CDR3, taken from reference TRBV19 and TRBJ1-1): DGGITQSPKYLFRKEGQNVTLSCEQNLNHDAMYWYRQDPGQGLRLIYYSQIVNDFQKGDIAEGYSVSREKKESFPLTVTSAQKNPTAFYLCASTDRGIRFEAFFGQGTRLTVV.

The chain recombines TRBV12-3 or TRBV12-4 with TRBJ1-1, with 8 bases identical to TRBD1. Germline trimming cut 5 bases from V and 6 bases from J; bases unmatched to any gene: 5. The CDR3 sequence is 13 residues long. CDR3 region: CASSTGGGAEAFF. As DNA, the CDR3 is TGTGCCAGCAGTACAGGGGGGGGCGCTGAAGCTTTCTTT.

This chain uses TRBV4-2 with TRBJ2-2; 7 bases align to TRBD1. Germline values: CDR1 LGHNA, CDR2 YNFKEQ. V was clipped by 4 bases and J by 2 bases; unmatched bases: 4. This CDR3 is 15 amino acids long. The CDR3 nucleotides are TGTGCCAGCAGCCCCCGGACAGGCAACACCGGGGAGCTGTTTTTT. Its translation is CASSPRTGNTGELFF.

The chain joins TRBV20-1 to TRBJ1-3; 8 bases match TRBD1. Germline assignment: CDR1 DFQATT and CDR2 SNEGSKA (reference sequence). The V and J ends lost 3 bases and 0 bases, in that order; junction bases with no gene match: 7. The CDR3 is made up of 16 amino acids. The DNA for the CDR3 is TGCAGTGCTAGTGATCCGGGACAGGTCTCTGGAAACACCATATATTTT. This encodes CSASDPGQVSGNTIYF.

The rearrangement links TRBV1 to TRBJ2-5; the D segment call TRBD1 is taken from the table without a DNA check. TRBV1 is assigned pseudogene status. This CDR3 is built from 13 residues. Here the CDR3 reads CTSSRPRSETQYF. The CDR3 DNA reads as TGCACCAGCAGCCGGCCCCGCTCGGAGACCCAGTACTTC.

The CDR3 here is CASGTIGGNTIYF. CDR3 coding DNA: TGTGCCAGCGGAACTATTGGTGGAAACACCATATATTTT. V is TRBV6-5 and J is TRBJ1-3; D gene unclear. From germline, CDR1 is MNHEY and CDR2 SVGAGI. The V and J ends lost 8 bases and 3 bases respectively, with 11 bases between them. This CDR3 contains 13 residues.

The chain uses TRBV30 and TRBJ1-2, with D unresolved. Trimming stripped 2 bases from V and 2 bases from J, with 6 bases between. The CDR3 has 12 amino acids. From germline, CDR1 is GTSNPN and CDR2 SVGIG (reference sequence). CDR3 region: CAWSPSNYGYTF. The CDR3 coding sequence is TGTGCCTGGAGTCCTTCCAACTATGGCTACACCTTC.

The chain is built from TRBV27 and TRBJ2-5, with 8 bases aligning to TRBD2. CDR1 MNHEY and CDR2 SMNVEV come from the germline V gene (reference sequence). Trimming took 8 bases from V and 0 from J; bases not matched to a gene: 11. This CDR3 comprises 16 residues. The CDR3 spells CASRTGGGPYQETQYF. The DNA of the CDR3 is TGTGCCAGCCGAACCGGGGGGGGACCGTACCAAGAGACCCAGTACTTC.

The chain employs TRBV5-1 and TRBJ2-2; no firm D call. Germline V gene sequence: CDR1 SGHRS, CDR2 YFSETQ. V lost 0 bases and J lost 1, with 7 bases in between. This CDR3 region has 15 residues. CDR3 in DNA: TGCGCCAGCAGCTTGGTCGGATTGAACACCGGGGAGCTGTTTTTT. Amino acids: CASSLVGLNTGELFF.

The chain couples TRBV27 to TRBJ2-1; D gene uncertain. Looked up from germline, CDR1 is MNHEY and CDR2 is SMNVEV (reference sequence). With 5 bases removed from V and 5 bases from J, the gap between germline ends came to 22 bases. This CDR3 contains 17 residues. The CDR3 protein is CASSTSFTVNADNEQFF. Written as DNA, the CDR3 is TGTGCCAGCAGTACCAGCTTTACAGTTAACGCAGACAATGAGCAGTTCTTC.

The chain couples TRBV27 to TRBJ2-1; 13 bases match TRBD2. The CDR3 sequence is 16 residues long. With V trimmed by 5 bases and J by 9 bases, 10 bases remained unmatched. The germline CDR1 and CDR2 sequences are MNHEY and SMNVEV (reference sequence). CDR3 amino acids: CASSAGLAGAWAEQFF. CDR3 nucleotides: TGTGCCAGCAGTGCCGGACTAGCGGGAGCATGGGCTGAGCAGTTCTTC.

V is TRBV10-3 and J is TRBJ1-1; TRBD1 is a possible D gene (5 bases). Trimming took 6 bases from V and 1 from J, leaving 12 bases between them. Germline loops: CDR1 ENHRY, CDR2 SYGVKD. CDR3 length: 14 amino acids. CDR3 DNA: TGTGCCATCAGCAGGGCAGGGTGGAACACTGAAGCTTTCTTT. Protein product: CAISRAGWNTEAFF.

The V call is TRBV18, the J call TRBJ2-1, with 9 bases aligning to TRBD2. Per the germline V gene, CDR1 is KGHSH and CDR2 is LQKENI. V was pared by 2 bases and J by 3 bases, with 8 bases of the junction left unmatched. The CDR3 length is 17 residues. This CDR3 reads CASSPERLAELYNEQFF. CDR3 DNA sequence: TGTGCCAGCTCACCAGAACGACTAGCGGAGCTCTACAATGAGCAGTTCTTC.

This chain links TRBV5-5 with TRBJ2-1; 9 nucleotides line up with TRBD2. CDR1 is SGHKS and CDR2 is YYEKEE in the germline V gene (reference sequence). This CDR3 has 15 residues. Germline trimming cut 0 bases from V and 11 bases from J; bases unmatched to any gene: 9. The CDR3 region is CASSLDSGGTMKQFF. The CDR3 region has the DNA TGTGCCAGCAGCTTGGACAGCGGGGGGACAATGAAGCAGTTCTTC.

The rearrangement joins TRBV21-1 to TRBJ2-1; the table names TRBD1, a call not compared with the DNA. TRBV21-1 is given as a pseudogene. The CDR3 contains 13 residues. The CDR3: CASSKGPQDEQFF. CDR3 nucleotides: TGTGCCAGCAGCAAAGGCCCACAGGATGAGCAGTTCTTC.

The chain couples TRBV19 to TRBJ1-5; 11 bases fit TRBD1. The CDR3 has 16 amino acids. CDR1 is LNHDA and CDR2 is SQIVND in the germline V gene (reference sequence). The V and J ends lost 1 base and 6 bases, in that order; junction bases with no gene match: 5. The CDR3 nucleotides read TGTGCCAGTAGTATAGCCGGGACAGGGGGACGTCAGCCCCAGCATTTT. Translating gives CASSIAGTGGRQPQHF. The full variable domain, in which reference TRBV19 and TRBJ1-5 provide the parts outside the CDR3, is DGGITQSPKYLFRKEGQNVTLSCEQNLNHDAMYWYRQDPGQGLRLIYYSQIVNDFQKGDIAEGYSVSREKKESFPLTVTSAQKNPTAFYLCASSIAGTGGRQPQHFGDGTRLSIL.

CDR3 amino acids: CATRGVGNSNQPQHF. The CDR3 coding sequence is TGTGCCACCCGGGGGGTTGGTAATAGCAATCAGCCCCAGCATTTT. This chain uses TRBV16 with TRBJ1-5; TRBD1 is a possible D gene (5 bases). The CDR3 spans 15 residues. Per germline, CDR1 KGHSY and CDR2 FQNENV. The V end lost 10 bases, the J end lost 0 bases, and 16 bases lay between the germline ends.

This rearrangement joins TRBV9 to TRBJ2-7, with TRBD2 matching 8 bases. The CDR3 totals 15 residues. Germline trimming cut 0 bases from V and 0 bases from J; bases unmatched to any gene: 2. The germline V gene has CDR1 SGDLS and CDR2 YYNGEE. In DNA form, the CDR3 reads TGTGCCAGCAGCGTAGCTAGCGGGCTCTCCTACGAGCAGTACTTC. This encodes CASSVASGLSYEQYF.

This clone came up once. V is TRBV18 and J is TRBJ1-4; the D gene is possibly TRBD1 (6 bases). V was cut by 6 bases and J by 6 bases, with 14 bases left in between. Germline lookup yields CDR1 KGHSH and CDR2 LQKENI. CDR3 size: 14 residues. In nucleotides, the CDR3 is TGTGCCAGCTCTGAACGCGGGGGGCATGAAAAACTGTTTTTT. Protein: CASSERGGHEKLFF.

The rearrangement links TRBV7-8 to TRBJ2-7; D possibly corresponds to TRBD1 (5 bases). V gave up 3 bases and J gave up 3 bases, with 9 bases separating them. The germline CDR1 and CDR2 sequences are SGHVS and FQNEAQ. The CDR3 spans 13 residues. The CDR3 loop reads CASSFDRVYEQYF. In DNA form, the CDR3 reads TGTGCCAGCAGCTTCGACAGAGTCTACGAGCAGTACTTC. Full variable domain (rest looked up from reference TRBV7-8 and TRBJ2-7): GAGVSQSPRYKVAKRGQDVALRCDPISGHVSLFWYQQALGQGPEFLTYFQNEAQLDKSGLPSDRFFAERPEGSVSTLKIQRTQQEDSAVYLCASSFDRVYEQYFGPGTRLTVT.

The CDR3: CASTAGDGGSYTGGYTF. The CDR3 DNA is TGTGCCAGCACCGCAGGGGACGGAGGGTCCTACACCGGGGGCTACACCTTC. V gene TRBV28 combines with J gene TRBJ1-2; a weak D match, TRBD1 (6 bases). The ends were cut back, 7 bases at V and 8 bases at J, with 29 bases in the middle. Germline lookup yields CDR1 MDHEN and CDR2 SYDVKM. This CDR3 spans 17 amino acids.

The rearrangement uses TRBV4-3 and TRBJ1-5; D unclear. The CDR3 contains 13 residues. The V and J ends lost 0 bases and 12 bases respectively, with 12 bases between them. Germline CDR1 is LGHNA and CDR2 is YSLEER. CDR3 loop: CASSQDLRSDQHF. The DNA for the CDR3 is TGCGCCAGCAGCCAAGATCTTCGGTCAGACCAGCATTTT.

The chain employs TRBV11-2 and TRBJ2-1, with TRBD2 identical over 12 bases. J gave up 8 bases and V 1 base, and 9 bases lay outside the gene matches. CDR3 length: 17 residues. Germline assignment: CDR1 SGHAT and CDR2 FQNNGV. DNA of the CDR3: TGTGCCAGCAGCTTAGTTCGGTCTAGCGGGGGGGCCGATGAGCAGTTCTTC. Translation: CASSLVRSSGGADEQFF.

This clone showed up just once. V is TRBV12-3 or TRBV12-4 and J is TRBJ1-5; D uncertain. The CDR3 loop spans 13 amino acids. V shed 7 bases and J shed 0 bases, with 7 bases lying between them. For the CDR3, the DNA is TGTGCCAGCAATCGGGGTAGCAATCAGCCCCAGCATTTT. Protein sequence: CASNRGSNQPQHF.

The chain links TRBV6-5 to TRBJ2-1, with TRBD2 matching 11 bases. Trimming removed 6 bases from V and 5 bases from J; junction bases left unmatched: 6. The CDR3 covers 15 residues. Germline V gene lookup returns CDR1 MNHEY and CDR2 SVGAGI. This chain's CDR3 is CASRIAGGLHNEQFF. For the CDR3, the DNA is TGTGCCAGCAGAATAGCGGGAGGGCTCCACAATGAGCAGTTCTTC.

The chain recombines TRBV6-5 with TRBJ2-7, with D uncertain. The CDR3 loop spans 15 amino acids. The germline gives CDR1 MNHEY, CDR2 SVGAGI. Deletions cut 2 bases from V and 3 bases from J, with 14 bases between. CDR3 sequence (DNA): TGTGCCAGCAGTTACCACCGGCAGCCCAACTACGAGCAGTACTTC. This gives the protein CASSYHRQPNYEQYF.